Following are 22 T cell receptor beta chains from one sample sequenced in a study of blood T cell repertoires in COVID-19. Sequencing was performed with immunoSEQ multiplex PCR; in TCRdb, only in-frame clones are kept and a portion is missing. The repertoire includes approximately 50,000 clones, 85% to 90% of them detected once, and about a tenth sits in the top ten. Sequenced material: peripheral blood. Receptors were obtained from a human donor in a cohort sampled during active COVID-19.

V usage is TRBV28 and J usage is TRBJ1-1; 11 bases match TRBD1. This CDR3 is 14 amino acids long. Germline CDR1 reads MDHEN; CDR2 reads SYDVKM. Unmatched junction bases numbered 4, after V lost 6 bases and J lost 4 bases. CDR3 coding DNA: TGTGCCAGCAGAGGACAGGGGGCGCGCACTGAAGCTTTCTTT. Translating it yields CASRGQGARTEAFF.

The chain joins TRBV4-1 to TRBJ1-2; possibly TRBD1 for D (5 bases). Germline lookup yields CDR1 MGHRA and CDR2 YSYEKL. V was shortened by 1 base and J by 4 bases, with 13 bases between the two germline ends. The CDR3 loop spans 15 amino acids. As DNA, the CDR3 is TGCGCCAGCAGCCAAGGGGGCAGCTGGGGCTATGGCTACACCTTC. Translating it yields CASSQGGSWGYGYTF.

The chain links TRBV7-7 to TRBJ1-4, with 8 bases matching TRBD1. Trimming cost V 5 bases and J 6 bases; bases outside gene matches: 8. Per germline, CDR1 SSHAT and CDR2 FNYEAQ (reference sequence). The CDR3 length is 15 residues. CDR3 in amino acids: CASSTRQGIHEKLFF. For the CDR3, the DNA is TGTGCCAGCAGCACCAGACAGGGGATACATGAAAAACTGTTTTTT.

The CDR3 loop is CASSSGLAGFMSYEQYF. Written as DNA, the CDR3 is TGTGCCAGCAGTTCCGGACTAGCGGGTTTTATGTCCTACGAGCAGTACTTC. The V and J genes are TRBV7-9 and TRBJ2-7; TRBD2 matches at 11 bases. The V gene end was trimmed by 6 bases and the J gene end by 1 base; junction bases not matched to a gene: 11. Germline assignment: CDR1 SEHNR and CDR2 FQNEAQ (reference sequence). The CDR3 has 17 residues.

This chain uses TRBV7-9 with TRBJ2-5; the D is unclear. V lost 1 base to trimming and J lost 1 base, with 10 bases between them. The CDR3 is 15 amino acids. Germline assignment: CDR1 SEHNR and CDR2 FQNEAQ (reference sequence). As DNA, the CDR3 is TGTGCCAGCAGCTTAGTGTTAGGCGGCCAAGAGACCCAGTACTTC. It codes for CASSLVLGGQETQYF.

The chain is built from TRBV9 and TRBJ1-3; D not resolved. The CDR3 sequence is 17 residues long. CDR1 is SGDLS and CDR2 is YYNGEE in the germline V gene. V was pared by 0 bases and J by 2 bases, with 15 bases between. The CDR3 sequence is CASSVAPPGRAGNTIYF. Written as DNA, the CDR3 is TGTGCCAGCAGCGTAGCTCCCCCCGGGCGGGCTGGAAACACCATATATTTT.

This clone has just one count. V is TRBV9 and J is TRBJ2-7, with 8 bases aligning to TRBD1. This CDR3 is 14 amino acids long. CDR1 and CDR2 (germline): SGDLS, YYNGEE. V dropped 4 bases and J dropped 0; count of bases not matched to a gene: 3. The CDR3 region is CASSQGQDSYEQYF. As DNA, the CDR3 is TGTGCCAGCAGCCAGGGACAGGACTCCTACGAGCAGTACTTC.

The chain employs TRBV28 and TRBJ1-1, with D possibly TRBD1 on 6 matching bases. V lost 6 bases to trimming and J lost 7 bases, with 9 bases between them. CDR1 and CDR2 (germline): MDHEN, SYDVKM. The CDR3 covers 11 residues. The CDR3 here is CASSDRFEAFF. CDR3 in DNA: TGTGCCAGCAGCGACAGGTTTGAAGCTTTCTTT.

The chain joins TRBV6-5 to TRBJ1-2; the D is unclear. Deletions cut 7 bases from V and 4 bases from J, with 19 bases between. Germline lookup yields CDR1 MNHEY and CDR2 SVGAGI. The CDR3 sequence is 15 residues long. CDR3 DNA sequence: TGTGCCAGCACCGAAGGCAGGTCCACCATCTATGGCTACACCTTC. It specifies CASTEGRSTIYGYTF.

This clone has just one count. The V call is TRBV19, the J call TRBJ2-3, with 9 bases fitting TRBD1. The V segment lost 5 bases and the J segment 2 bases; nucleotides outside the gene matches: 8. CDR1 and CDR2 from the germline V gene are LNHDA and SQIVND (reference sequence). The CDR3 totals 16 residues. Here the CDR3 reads CASSPPTGGDTDTQYF. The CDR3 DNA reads TGTGCCAGTAGTCCCCCGACAGGGGGGGACACAGATACGCAGTATTTT.

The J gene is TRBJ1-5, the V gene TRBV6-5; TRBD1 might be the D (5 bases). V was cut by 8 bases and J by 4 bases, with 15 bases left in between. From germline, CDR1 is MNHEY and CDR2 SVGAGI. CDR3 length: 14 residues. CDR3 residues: CASEGLATNQPQHF. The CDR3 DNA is TGTGCCAGCGAGGGACTGGCAACGAATCAGCCCCAGCATTTT.

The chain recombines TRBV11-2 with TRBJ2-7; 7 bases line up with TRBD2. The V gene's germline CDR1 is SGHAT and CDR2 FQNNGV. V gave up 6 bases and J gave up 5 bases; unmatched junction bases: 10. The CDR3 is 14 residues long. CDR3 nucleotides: TGTGCCAGCAGACCAGTGAGCGGGAAGAACGAGCAGTACTTC. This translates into CASRPVSGKNEQYF. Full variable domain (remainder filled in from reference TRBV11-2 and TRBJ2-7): EAGVAQSPRYKIIEKRQSVAFWCNPISGHATLYWYQQILGQGPKLLIQFQNNGVVDDSQLPKDRFSAERLKGVDSTLKIQPAKLEDSAVYLCASRPVSGKNEQYFGPGTRLTVT.

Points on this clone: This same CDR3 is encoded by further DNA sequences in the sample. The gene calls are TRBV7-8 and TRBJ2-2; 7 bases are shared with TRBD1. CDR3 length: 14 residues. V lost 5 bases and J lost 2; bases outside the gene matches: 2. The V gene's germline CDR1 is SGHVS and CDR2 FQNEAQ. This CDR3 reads CASSRTGNTGELFF. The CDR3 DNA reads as TGTGCCAGCAGCCGGACAGGAAACACCGGGGAGCTGTTTTTT.

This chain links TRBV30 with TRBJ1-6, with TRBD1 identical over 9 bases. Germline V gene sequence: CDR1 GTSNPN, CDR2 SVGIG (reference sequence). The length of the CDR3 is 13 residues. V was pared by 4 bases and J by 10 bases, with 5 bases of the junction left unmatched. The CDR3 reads CAWKGQGGSPLHF. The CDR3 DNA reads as TGTGCCTGGAAGGGACAGGGCGGATCACCCCTCCACTTT.

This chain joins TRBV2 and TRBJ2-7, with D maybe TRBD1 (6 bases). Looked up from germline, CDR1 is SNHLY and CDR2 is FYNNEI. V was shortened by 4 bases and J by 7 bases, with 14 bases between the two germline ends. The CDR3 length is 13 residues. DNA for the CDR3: TGTGCCAGCAGTGGTGACAGGCCTGGGGAGCAGTACTTC. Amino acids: CASSGDRPGEQYF.

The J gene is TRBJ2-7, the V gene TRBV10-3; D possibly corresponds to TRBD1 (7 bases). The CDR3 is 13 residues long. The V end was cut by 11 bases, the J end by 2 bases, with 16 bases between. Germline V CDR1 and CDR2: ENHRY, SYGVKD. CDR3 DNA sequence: TGTGCCGCCAGGGGGGATAAAGCCTACGAGCAGTACTTC. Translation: CAARGDKAYEQYF.

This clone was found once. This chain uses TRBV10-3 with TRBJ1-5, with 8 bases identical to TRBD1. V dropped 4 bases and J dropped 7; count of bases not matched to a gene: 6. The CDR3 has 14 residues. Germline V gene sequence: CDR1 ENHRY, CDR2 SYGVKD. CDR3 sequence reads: CAISGQQGVQPQHF. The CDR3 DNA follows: TGTGCCATCAGTGGGCAACAGGGGGTACAGCCCCAGCATTTT.

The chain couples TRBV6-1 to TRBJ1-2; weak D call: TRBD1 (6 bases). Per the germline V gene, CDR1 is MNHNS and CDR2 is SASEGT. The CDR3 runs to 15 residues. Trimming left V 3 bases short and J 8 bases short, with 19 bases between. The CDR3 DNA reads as TGTGCCAGCAGTGATAGTTGGGTGGGGGCGCGCGGCTACACCTTC. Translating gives CASSDSWVGARGYTF.

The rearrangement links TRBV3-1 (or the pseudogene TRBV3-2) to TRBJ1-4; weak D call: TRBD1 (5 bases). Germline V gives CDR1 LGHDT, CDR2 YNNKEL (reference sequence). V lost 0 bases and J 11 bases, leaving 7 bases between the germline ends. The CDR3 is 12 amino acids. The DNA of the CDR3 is TGTGCCAGCAGCCAAGAGACAGTTAAACTGTTTTTT. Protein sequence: CASSQETVKLFF.

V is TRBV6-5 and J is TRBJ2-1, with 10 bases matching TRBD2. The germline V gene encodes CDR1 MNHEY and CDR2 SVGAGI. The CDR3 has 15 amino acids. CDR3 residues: CATSRGTSVSNEQFF. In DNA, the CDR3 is TGTGCGACAAGCCGGGGGACTAGCGTGAGCAATGAGCAGTTCTTC.

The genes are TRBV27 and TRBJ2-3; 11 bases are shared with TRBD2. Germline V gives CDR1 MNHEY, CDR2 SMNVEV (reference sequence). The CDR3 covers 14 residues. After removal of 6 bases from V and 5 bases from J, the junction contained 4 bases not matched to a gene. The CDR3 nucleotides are TGTGCCAGCAGACTAGCGGGAGAGGAAGATACGCAGTATTTT. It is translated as CASRLAGEEDTQYF.

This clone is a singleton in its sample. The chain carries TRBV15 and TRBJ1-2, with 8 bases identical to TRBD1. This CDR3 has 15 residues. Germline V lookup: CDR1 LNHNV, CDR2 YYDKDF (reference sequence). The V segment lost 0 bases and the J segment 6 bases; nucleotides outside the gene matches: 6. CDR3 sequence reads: CATSRDLQGVDGYTF. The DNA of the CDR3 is TGTGCCACCAGCAGAGACCTACAGGGGGTGGATGGCTACACCTTC.